This T cell receptor beta chain was found in a study of CD8 T cell repertoires and HIV-1 epitope variants (dated by TCRdb to 2020 to 2021). Some background on the complete study: T cells were stimulated in separate culture wells with each of twenty-five peptides representing autologous and known Gag and Nef epitope variants. Control conditions included a CMV, EBV and flu peptide pool, the Ebola AY9 epitope as negative control, and a no-peptide well. The epitopes tested were three Gag epitope families plus Nef HW9 and YT9. T cells were enriched using the EasySep Human T Cell Enrichment Kit and then co-cultured with an equal number of autologous T cell-negative cells acting as antigen-presenting cells. For 10 days the cultures were kept in IMDM with gentamicin, and on days 3 and 7 half of the media was changed with IL-2, IL-7 and IL-15 added. An aliquot of 1M T cells was saved as an uncultured baseline condition, separate from the 75 to 100 T cell cultures. Running each culture condition in triplicate, except for one peptide done in duplicate, gave a total of about 80 T cell cultures.

Sequencing of TCR beta CDR3 regions was performed at survey depth on the immunoSEQ platform. The QIAamp DNA micro kit was used to extract genomic DNA from every cultured and uncultured CD8+ T cell population. Per the source publication's procedure: Any sample with under 5,000 productive reads was excluded, and this exclusion removed about 6.5% of the roughly 75 cultures stimulated with HIV peptides. A MANAFEST web app trimmed sequences to CDR3 and removed nonproductive sequences, CDR3s under 5 amino acids, and those not starting C or ending F/W. Antigen-specific clonotypes had to expand in at least 2 of 3 replicates versus no-peptide control at FDR 0.01, only within one epitope family. Specific clonotypes also needed at least fivefold higher frequency than in wells stimulated with peptides from other epitope families. TCRdb re-hosts the immuneACCESS table, in-frame sequences only. Its copies lack some clones; in the studies checked, an unresolved V gene accounts for under half of them, and the cause for the rest is not known. That table is the source of V, J and clone size, and D and trimming were worked out from the DNA. In all, the sample holds more than 85,000 clones, and roughly 80% of those were seen once. Of the sample, about 26% is held by the ten largest clones.

Overall study results and their limits: Roughly 5 clonotypes recognized the Nef KF9 family and one the HW9 family, with no responses to the TAALDMSHF plasma variant. The study identified fewer than 10 antigen-specific TCR beta clonotypes, over 5 of which appeared to be cross-reactive for autologous or known escape epitope variants. The assay identified only TCR beta chains and indicated proliferation in response to antigen, without indicating T cell function or cytokine profile.

This clone was seen more than once but under ten times. The target of this receptor is not known. Base qualities are missing; no much larger clone stands one base away. The EasySep Human CD8+ T Cell Enrichment Kit was used on day 10 to isolate CD8+ T cells from every culture. Trimming removed 9 bases from V and 4 bases from J; the gene matches leave 8 bases unexplained. The CDR3, cysteine through phenylalanine, is 14 amino acids long. Just the 42-base CDR3 DNA is kept, in frame starting at base 1. Reading the germline V gene (reference sequence) gives CDR1 LNHDA and CDR2 SQIVND. The sample comprised uncultured baseline CD8+ T cells from peripheral blood mononuclear cells (PBMCs). This sequence was found in a male donor with HIV. This chain joins TRBV19 to TRBJ2-2; 7 central bases correspond to TRBD1. This receptor carries the CDR3 CASTPDRATGELFF. DNA sequence: TGTGCCAGCACCCCCGACAGGGCCACCGGGGAGCTGTTTTTT.